The clone carrying this T cell receptor beta chain was detected ten times or more. Antigen unknown. The data were taken from a study of blood T cells in healthy people across ages. The overall study: Template-switching capture recovered about one barcoded beta molecule per two T cells. Findings and limits, study-wide: A greater number of naive CD4+ cells and higher diversity distinguished long-lived donors from aged donors. Diversity of TCR beta per million T cells declined in a roughly linear way with age.

The extraction recovered at least 5.5 micrograms of total RNA per sample. For the second PCR, which ran for 7 to 11 cycles, a sample-barcoded 5' primer and a J-beta primer mix were used. TCRdb re-analysed the 5' RACE reads in MiXCR, keeping a single row per CDR3 protein. Among roughly 640,000 distinct CDR3 sequences listed, about 28% were seen once. V lost 1 base, J lost 2 bases, and 7 bases lay in between. Germline CDR1 is SGDLS and CDR2 is YYNGEE. The CDR3 contains 15 residues. The sequence was collected from a woman at least 80 years old in good health. Sequences were obtained from blood. V usage is TRBV9 and J usage is TRBJ2-6; D may be TRBD1 or TRBD2 (5 bases each). In DNA, the CDR3 is TGTGCCAGCAGCGTATTGGGGGCTGGGGCCAACGTCCTGACTTTC. The encoded protein is CASSVLGAGANVLTF.